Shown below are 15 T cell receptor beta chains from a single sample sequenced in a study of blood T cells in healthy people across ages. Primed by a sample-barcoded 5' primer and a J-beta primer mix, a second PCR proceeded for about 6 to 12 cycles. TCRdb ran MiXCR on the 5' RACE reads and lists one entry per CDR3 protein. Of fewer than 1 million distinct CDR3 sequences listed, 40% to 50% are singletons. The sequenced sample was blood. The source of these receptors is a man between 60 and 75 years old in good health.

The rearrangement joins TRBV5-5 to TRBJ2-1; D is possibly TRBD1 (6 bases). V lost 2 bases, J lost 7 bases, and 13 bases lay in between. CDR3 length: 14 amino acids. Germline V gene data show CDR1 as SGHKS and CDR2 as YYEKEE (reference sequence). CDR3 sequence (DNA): TGTGCCAGCAGCTTAGGACAGTCGTTTAATGAGCAGTTCTTC. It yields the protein CASSLGQSFNEQFF.

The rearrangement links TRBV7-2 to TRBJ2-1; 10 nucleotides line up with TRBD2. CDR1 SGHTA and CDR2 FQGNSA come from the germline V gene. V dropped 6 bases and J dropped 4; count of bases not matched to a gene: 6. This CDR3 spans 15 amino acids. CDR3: CASRQSGGGYNEQFF. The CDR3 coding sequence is TGTGCCAGCAGACAAAGCGGGGGGGGTTACAATGAGCAGTTCTTC.

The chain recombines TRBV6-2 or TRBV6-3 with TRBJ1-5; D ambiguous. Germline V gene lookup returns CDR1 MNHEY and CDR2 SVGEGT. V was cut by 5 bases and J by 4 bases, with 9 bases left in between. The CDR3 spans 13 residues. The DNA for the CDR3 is TGTGCCAGCAGTGAGGACGGGAATCAGCCCCAGCATTTT. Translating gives CASSEDGNQPQHF.

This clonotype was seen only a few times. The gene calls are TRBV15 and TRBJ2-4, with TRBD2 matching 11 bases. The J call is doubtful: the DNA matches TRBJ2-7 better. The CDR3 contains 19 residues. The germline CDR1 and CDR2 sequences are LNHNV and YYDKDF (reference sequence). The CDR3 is CATSRRRTGEGLAGYEQYF. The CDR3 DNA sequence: TGTGCCACCAGCAGGCGAAGGACAGGGGAAGGACTAGCGGGCTACGAGCAGTACTTC.

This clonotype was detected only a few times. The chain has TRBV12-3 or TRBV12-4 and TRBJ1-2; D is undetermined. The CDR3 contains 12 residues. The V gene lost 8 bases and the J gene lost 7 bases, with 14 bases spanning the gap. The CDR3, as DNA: TGTGCCAGCCGCGGCCCCGAGGGTGGCTACACCTTC. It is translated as CASRGPEGGYTF.

CDR3 coding DNA: TGTGCCAGCAGTAACCCGGGGGGGCACGTGGGGGAGCAGTTCTTC. This codes for CASSNPGGHVGEQFF. The gene calls are TRBV6-6 and TRBJ2-1, with 8 nucleotides matching TRBD2. With V trimmed by 5 bases and J by 10 bases, 13 bases remained unmatched. Germline values: CDR1 MNHNY, CDR2 SVGAGI (reference sequence). The CDR3 is made up of 15 amino acids.

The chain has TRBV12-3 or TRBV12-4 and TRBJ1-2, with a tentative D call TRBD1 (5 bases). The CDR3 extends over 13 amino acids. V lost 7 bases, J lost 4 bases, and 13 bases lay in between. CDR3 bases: TGTGCCAGCATCACCAGGGAGGCCTATGGCTACACCTTC. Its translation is CASITREAYGYTF.

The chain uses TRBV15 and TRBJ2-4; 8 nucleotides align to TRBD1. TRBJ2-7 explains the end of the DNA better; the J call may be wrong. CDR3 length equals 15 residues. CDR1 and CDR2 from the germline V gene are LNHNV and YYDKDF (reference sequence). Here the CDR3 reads CATSRDPQGAYEQYF. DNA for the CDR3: TGTGCCACCAGCAGAGATCCGCAGGGGGCTTACGAGCAGTACTTC.

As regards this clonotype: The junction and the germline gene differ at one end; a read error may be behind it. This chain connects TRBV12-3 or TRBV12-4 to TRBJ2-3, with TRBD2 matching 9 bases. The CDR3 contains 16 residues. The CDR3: CASSLSSGGRTDMQYF. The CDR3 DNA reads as TGTGCCAGTAGTTTGAGTAGCGGGGGACGCACAGATATGCAGTATTTT.

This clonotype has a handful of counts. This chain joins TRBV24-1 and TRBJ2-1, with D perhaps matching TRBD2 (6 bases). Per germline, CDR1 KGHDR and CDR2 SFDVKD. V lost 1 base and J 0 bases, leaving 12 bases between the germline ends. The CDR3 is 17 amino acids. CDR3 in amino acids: CATSDFIDGSSYNEQFF. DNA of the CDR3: TGTGCCACCAGTGATTTTATTGACGGGAGCTCCTACAATGAGCAGTTCTTC.

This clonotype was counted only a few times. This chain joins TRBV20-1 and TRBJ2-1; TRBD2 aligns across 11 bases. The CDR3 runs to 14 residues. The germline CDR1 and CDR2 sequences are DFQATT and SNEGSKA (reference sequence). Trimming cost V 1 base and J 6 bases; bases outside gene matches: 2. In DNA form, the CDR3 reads TGCAGTGCTAGAGTAGCGGGGGGGTCCAATGAGCAGTTCTTC. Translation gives CSARVAGGSNEQFF.

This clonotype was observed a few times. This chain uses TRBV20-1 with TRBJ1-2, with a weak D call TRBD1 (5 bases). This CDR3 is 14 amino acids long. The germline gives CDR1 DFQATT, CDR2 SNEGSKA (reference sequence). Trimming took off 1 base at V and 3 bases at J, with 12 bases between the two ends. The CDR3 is CSARGDRDDYGYTF. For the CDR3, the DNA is TGCAGTGCTAGAGGGGACCGAGATGACTATGGCTACACCTTC.

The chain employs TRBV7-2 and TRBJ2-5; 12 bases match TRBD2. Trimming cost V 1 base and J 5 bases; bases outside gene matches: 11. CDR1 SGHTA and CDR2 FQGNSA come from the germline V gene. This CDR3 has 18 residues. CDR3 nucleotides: TGTGCCAGCAGCTTAGTTAGGGCTAGCGGGGGGGTGGGGGAGACCCAGTACTTC. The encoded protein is CASSLVRASGGVGETQYF.

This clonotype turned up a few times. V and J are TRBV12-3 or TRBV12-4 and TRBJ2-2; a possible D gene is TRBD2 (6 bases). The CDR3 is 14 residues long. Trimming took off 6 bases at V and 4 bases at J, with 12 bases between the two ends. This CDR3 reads CASRPGTPTGELFF. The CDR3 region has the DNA TGTGCCAGCAGACCCGGGACTCCCACCGGGGAGCTGTTTTTT.

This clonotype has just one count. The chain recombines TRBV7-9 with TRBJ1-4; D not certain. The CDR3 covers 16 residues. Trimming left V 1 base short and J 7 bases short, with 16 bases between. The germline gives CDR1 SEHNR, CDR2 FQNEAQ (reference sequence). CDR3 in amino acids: CASSLGVGGGGEKLFF. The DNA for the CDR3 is TGTGCCAGCAGCTTAGGCGTAGGAGGTGGAGGTGAAAAACTGTTTTTT.